The rows below give T cell receptor beta chains drawn from one sample of a study of chemoradiotherapy in HPV16-positive cancers. Assay used: immunoSEQ multiplex PCR; TCRdb lists only in-frame clones, some missing. The sample lists around 17,000 clones, around 92% occurring once. This sample comprised blood, obtained from a patient who underwent chemoradiotherapy. The origin of the receptors is a human donor with HPV-associated anogenital cancer. CDR3s include the opening cysteine and the closing phenylalanine or tryptophan. A D gene is named only where the DNA matches it firmly. Part of the rows lack a size; the others show once, few, many or a class for expanded clones.

clone_size	d_call	j_call	v_call	cdr3_aa	cdr3_nt
.	TRBD1	TRBJ1-4	TRBV6-4	CASTGQGASNEKLFF	TGTGCCAGCACTGGACAGGGGGCCTCTAATGAAAAACTGTTTTTT
.	.	TRBJ2-7	TRBV6-1	CASSLEGQYF	TGTGCCAGCAGCCTTGAGGGGCAGTACTTC
.	TRBD2	TRBJ2-1	TRBV11-2	CASRYREGLNEQFF	TGTGCCAGCAGATACCGGGAGGGCCTAAATGAGCAGTTCTTC
.	.	TRBJ2-2	TRBV19	CASSAPGPANTGELFF	TGTGCCAGTAGTGCGCCGGGACCGGCGAACACCGGGGAGCTGTTTTTT
.	.	TRBJ1-1	TRBV29-1	CSVFGGPNTEAFF	TGCAGCGTTTTCGGGGGACCTAACACTGAAGCTTTCTTT
.	.	TRBJ2-7	TRBV13	CASSLADSREQYF	TGTGCCAGCAGCTTAGCGGACAGTCGCGAGCAGTACTTC
.	TRBD2	TRBJ2-3	TRBV7-9	CASSPGTSGGFTDTQYF	TGTGCCAGCAGCCCCGGGACTAGCGGGGGGTTTACAGATACGCAGTATTTT
.	TRBD1	TRBJ1-1	TRBV6-5	CASSYAPDRQTEAFF	TGTGCCAGCAGTTACGCTCCGGACAGGCAGACTGAAGCTTTCTTT
.	TRBD1	TRBJ1-5	TRBV27	CASSPQGQGRQQPQHF	TGTGCCAGCAGTCCCCAAGGACAGGGGCGGCAGCAGCCCCAGCATTTT
.	.	TRBJ2-7	TRBV5-1	CASSAPEAPYEQYF	TGCGCCAGCAGCGCCCCCGAGGCCCCCTACGAGCAGTACTTC
once	.	TRBJ2-3	TRBV14	CASSQDAQDTQYF	TGTGCCAGCAGCCAAGATGCCCAGGATACGCAGTATTTT
.	.	TRBJ2-4	TRBV4-1	CASSQTLAGGASRNIQYF	TGCGCCAGCAGCCAAACCCTAGCTGGGGGAGCGAGTCGAAACATTCAGTACTTC
.	TRBD2	TRBJ2-3	TRBV4-2	CASSHLTSGGGTDTQYF	TGTGCCAGCAGCCACCTGACTAGCGGGGGGGGCACAGATACGCAGTATTTT
once	TRBD1	TRBJ1-2	TRBV28	CASSQTGVGGYTF	TGTGCCAGCAGTCAGACAGGGGTTGGTGGCTACACCTTC
.	.	TRBJ1-3	TRBV5-6	CASSPRLGREGGNTIYF	TGTGCCAGCAGCCCAAGGTTGGGCAGAGAAGGTGGAAACACCATATATTTT
.	TRBD2	TRBJ2-7	TRBV5-4	CASSFLAGGLGEQYF	TGTGCCAGCAGCTTCCTAGCGGGAGGGCTGGGGGAGCAGTACTTC
.	.	TRBJ1-1	TRBV7-2	CASSQGAVVRGNTEAFF	TGTGCCAGCAGTCAAGGGGCTGTGGTGCGGGGAAACACTGAAGCTTTCTTT
.	.	TRBJ1-1	TRBV6-1	CASSDRQSMNTEAFF	TGTGCCAGCAGTGATCGACAGAGCATGAACACTGAAGCTTTCTTT
.	.	TRBJ1-5	TRBV19	CASSIVFSSNQPQHF	TGTGCCAGTAGTATAGTTTTCAGTAGCAATCAGCCCCAGCATTTT
.	.	TRBJ1-4	TRBV6-5	CASSYTADGKLFF	TGTGCCAGCAGTTACACGGCAGATGGGAAACTGTTTTTT
once	.	TRBJ2-7	TRBV11-2	CASSFYLKGHPLYEQYF	TGTGCCAGCAGCTTTTACCTTAAGGGCCACCCACTTTACGAGCAGTACTTC
.	.	TRBJ2-1	TRBV7-3	CASSLIPDSSYNEQFF	TGTGCCAGCAGCTTAATTCCCGACAGTTCCTACAATGAGCAGTTCTTC
.	.	TRBJ1-5	TRBV30	CAWKAQSNQPQHF	TGTGCCTGGAAGGCACAGAGCAATCAGCCCCAGCATTTT
.	.	TRBJ1-1	TRBV6-4	CASSLHSTGQTNTEAFF	TGTGCCAGCTCTCTACACTCGACAGGACAGACCAACACTGAAGCTTTCTTT
.	.	TRBJ2-1	TRBV2	CASSGLFNEQFF	TGTGCCAGCAGCGGACTATTTAATGAGCAGTTCTTC
.	.	TRBJ2-7	TRBV13	CASSPPWGPGHLYEQYF	TGTGCCAGCAGCCCTCCCTGGGGACCGGGACACCTCTACGAGCAGTACTTC
.	TRBD2	TRBJ2-1	TRBV10-2	CARALAGGNEQFF	TGCGCCAGAGCGCTAGCGGGAGGCAATGAGCAGTTCTTC
.	.	TRBJ2-5	TRBV11-1	CASSLSRRQEETQYF	TGTGCCAGCAGCTTATCGCGTCGACAGGAAGAGACCCAGTACTTC
.	.	TRBJ1-1	TRBV7-6	CASSQGPQMNTEAFF	TGTGCCAGCAGCCAAGGACCACAAATGAACACTGAAGCTTTCTTT
.	.	TRBJ1-1	TRBV2	CASSESVRPPNTEAFF	TGTGCCAGCAGTGAATCTGTCCGGCCACCGAACACTGAAGCTTTCTTT
.	.	TRBJ2-3	TRBV14	CASSRLVGRTDTQYF	TGTGCCAGCAGCCGTCTCGTGGGTCGCACAGATACGCAGTATTTT
.	.	TRBJ1-5	TRBV10-2	CASSESGRNQPQHF	TGCGCCAGCAGTGAGTCTGGACGCAATCAGCCCCAGCATTTT
.	.	TRBJ1-4	TRBV19	CASTQGGGLGEKLFF	TGTGCCAGTACACAGGGCGGGGGGTTAGGCGAAAAACTGTTTTTT
once	TRBD1	TRBJ2-3	TRBV5-1	CASSFRSSGQGDRVDTQYF	TGCGCCAGCAGCTTTCGAAGTAGTGGACAGGGGGATCGGGTAGATACGCAGTATTTT
.	.	TRBJ2-3	TRBV2	CASNRDATDTQYF	TGTGCCAGCAATCGGGACGCTACAGATACGCAGTATTTT
.	.	TRBJ2-7	TRBV28	CASSPPRGEQYF	TGTGCCAGCAGTCCCCCAAGGGGCGAGCAGTACTTC
.	TRBD1	TRBJ1-1	TRBV7-3	CASSQDRANTEAFF	TGTGCCAGCAGCCAGGACAGGGCGAACACTGAAGCTTTCTTT
once	.	TRBJ2-7	TRBV27	CASKQDVSLEQYF	TGTGCCAGCAAGCAGGACGTGTCCCTCGAGCAGTACTTC
.	.	TRBJ2-7	TRBV28	CASRGTHTYEQYF	TGTGCCAGCAGGGGGACGCATACCTACGAGCAGTACTTC
.	.	TRBJ1-6	TRBV11-2	CASRTGPSSPLHF	TGTGCCAGCAGAACAGGGCCCAGTTCACCCCTCCACTTT
.	.	TRBJ1-1	TRBV7-9	CASSSQGVNTEAFF	TGTGCCAGCAGCTCGCAGGGAGTCAACACTGAAGCTTTCTTT
.	TRBD2	TRBJ2-7	TRBV10-3	CAISVRTSVSYEQYF	TGTGCCATCAGTGTCCGGACTAGCGTCTCCTACGAGCAGTACTTC
.	TRBD2	TRBJ2-1	TRBV7-7	CASSRSGSLGTEQFF	TGTGCTAGCAGCCGCAGCGGGAGCCTAGGGACTGAGCAGTTCTTC
.	.	TRBJ1-1	TRBV28	CASKGVLNTEAFF	TGTGCCAGCAAAGGGGTCTTGAACACTGAAGCTTTCTTT
.	TRBD2	TRBJ2-5	TRBV6-6	CASSWGTIQETQYF	TGTGCCAGCAGTTGGGGGACTATCCAAGAGACCCAGTACTTC
.	TRBD1	TRBJ1-6	TRBV27	CASRYTGVGNSPLHF	TGTGCCAGCAGGTATACAGGGGTTGGCAATTCACCCCTCCACTTT
few	TRBD2	TRBJ2-1	TRBV6-6	CASSYGGSQVNEQFF	TGTGCCAGCAGTTATGGCGGGAGTCAGGTAAATGAGCAGTTCTTC
.	.	TRBJ1-2	TRBV5-5	CASSIRAGTAYGYTF	TGTGCCAGCAGCATACGCGCCGGGACCGCGTATGGCTACACCTTC
.	.	TRBJ2-1	TRBV4-2	CASSQDSERQFF	TGTGCCAGCAGCCAAGATTCCGAACGCCAGTTCTTC
.	.	TRBJ1-6	TRBV7-2	CASSSTVDLSWGPLHF	TGTGCCAGCAGCTCGACCGTCGACCTTAGCTGGGGACCCCTCCACTTT
.	TRBD1	TRBJ2-5	TRBV5-1	CASRTGLQETQYF	TGCGCCAGCAGGACAGGGCTCCAAGAGACCCAGTACTTC
.	TRBD1	TRBJ2-3	TRBV5-8	CASSPPGQGRDTQYF	TGTGCCAGCAGCCCGCCGGGACAGGGGAGGGATACGCAGTATTTT
.	.	TRBJ2-3	TRBV5-1	CASSLGDTQYF	TGCGCCAGCAGCCTGGGGGATACGCAGTATTTT
.	.	TRBJ2-3	TRBV6-5	CASRIRDTQYF	TGTGCCAGCAGGATCAGAGATACGCAGTATTTT
.	.	TRBJ2-7	TRBV7-9	CASSFLGYEQYF	TGTGCCAGCAGCTTTTTGGGTTACGAGCAGTACTTC
.	TRBD2	TRBJ2-3	TRBV9	CASSVAGGSTQYF	TGTGCCAGCAGCGTAGCGGGGGGAAGTACGCAGTATTTT
.	TRBD2	TRBJ2-6	TRBV11-2	CASSRRGTSSGANVLTF	TGTGCCAGCAGCCGCCGGGGGACTAGCTCTGGGGCCAACGTCCTGACTTTC
.	.	TRBJ1-2	TRBV5-1	CASSQGRMDNGYTF	TGCGCCAGCAGCCAGGGCAGGATGGATAATGGCTACACCTTC